The 3 T cell receptor beta chains in this list originate from one sample, sequenced in a study of T cells in Graves' hyperthyroidism and ophthalmopathy. RNA transcripts yielded amplified TCR beta CDR3 regions. Researchers ran a first-round RT-PCR on the TCR CDR3 using the HTBI primer set. Via MiXCR, TCRdb re-called the multiplex PCR reads, giving one row per CDR3 protein. The sample yields roughly 560,000 distinct CDR3 sequences, under 15% seen once. The specimen sequenced was blood. Receptors were obtained from a woman in her thirties or forties with Graves' ophthalmopathy.

This chain connects TRBV6-1 to TRBJ2-4, with D perhaps being TRBD1 or TRBD2 (5 bases each). This CDR3 has 15 residues. V was shortened by 6 bases and J by 0 bases, with 12 bases between the two germline ends. Germline CDR1 is MNHNS and CDR2 is SASEGT. The CDR3 loop reads CASRNLGVAKNIQYF. CDR3 bases: TGTGCCAGCAGGAACCTGGGGGTAGCCAAAAACATTCAGTACTTC.

Details on this clonotype: The junction and the germline gene differ at one end; a read error may be behind it. The chain combines TRBV2 with TRBJ2-2; 12 bases agree with TRBD2. The CDR3 consists of 17 residues. Germline values: CDR1 SNHLY, CDR2 FYNNEI. This CDR3 reads CANSEAGGTSGRGELFF. For the CDR3, the DNA is TGTGCCAACAGTGAAGCTGGTGGGACTAGCGGGCGCGGGGAGCTGTTTTTT.

This clonotype was detected ten times or more. The gene calls are TRBV19 and TRBJ2-7, with TRBD1 identical over 10 bases. Trimming at V came to 4 bases and at J to 6 bases, leaving 6 bases not matched to a gene. The CDR3 extends over 14 amino acids. The germline V gene encodes CDR1 LNHDA and CDR2 SQIVND (reference sequence). Here the CDR3 reads CASSNRDRGFEQYF. CDR3 bases: TGTGCCAGTAGTAACCGGGACAGGGGCTTCGAGCAGTACTTC.